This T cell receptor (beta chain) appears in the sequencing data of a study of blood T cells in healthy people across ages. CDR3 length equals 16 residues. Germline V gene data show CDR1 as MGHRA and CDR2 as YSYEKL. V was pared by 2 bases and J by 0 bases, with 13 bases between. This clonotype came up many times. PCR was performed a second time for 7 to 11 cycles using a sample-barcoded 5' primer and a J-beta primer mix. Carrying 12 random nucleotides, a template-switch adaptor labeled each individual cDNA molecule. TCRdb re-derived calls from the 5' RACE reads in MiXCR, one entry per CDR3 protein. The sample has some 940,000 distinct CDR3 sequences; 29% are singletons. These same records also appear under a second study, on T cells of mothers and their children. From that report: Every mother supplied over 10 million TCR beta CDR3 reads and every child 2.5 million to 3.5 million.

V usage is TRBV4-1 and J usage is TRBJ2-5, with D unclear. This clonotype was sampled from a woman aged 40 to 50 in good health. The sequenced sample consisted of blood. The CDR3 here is CASSQPRPGYQETQYF. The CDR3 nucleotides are TGCGCCAGCAGCCAACCCCGGCCCGGGTACCAAGAGACCCAGTACTTC.